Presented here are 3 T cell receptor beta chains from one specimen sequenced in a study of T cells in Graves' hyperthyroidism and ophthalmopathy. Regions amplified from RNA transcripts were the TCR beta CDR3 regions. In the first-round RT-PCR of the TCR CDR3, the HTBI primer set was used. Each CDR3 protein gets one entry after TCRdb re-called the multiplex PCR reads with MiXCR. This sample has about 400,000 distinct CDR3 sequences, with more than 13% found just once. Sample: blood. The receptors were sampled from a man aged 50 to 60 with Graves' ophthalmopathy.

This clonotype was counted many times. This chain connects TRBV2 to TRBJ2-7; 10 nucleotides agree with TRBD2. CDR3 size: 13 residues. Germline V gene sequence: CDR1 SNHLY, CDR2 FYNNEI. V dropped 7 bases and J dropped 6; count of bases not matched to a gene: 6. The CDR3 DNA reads TGTGCCAGCATGGTAGCGGGAGGAGGCGAGCAGTACTTC. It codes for CASMVAGGGEQYF.

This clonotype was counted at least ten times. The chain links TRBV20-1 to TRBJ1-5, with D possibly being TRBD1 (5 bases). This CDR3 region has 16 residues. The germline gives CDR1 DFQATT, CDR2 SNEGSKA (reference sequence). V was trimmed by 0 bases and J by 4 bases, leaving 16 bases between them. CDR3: CSARDGAAVENQPQHF. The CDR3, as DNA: TGCAGTGCTAGAGATGGGGCGGCAGTAGAAAATCAGCCCCAGCATTTT.

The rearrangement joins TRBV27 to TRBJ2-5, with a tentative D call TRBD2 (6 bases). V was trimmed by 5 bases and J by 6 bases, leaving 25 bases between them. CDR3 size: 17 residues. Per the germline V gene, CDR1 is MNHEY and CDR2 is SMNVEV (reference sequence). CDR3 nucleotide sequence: TGTGCCAGCAGTCCCACCGGAGGGCGGGCCACGGCGAAGACCCAGTACTTC. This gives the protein CASSPTGGRATAKTQYF.